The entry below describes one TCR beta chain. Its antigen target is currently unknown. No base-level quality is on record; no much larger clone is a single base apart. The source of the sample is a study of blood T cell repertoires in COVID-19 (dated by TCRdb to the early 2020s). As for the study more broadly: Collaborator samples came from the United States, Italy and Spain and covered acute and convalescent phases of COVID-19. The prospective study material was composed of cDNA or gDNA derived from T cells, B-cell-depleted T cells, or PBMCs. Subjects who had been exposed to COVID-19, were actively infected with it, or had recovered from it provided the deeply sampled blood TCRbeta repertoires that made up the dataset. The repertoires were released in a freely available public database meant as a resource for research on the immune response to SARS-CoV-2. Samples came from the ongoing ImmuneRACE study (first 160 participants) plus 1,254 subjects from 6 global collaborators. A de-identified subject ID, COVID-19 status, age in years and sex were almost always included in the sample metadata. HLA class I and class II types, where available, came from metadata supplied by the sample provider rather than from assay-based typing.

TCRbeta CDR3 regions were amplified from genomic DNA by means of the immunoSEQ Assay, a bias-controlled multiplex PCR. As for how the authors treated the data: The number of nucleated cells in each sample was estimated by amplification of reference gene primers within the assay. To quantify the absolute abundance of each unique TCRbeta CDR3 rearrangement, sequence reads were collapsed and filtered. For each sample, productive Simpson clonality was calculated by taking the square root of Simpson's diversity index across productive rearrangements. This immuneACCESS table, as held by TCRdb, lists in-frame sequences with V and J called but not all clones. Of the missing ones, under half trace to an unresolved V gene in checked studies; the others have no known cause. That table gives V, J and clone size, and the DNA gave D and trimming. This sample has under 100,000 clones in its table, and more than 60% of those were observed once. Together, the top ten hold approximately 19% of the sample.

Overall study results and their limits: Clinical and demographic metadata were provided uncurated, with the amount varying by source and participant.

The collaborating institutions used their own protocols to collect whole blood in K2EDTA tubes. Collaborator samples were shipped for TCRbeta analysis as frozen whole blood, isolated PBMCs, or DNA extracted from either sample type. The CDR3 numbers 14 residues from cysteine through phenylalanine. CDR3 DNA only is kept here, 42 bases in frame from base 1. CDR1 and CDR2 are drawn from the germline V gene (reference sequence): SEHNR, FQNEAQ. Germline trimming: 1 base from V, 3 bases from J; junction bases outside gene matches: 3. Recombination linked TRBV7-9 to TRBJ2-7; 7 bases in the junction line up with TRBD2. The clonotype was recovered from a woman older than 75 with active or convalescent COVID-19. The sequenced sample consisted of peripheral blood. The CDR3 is CASSLVGGFYEQYF. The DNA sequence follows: TGTGCCAGCAGCTTAGTGGGGGGGTTCTACGAGCAGTACTTC.